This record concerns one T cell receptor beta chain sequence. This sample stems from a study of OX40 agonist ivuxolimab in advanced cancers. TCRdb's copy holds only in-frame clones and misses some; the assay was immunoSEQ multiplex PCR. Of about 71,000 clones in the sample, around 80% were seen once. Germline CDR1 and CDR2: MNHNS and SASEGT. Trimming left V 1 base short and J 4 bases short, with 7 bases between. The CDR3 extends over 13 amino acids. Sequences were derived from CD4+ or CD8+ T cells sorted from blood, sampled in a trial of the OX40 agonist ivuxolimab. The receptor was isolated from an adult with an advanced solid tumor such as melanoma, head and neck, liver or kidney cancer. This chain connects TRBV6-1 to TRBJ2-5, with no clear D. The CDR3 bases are TGTGCCAGCAGTGAAGGGGTGCGAGAGACCCAGTACTTC. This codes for CASSEGVRETQYF.